The rows below give T cell receptor beta chains drawn from one sample of a study of blood T cell repertoires in COVID-19. Method: immunoSEQ multiplex PCR; TCRdb's copy keeps in-frame clones and lacks some. The table lists 200,000 to 250,000 clones, 75% to 85% of them singletons. Sequencing was performed on peripheral blood. Receptors were obtained from an elderly woman with COVID-19, enrolled during active disease. The conserved cysteine and the conserved F or W are not part of the CDR3 here. D genes are given only for firm matches. Part of the rows lack a size; the others show once, few, many or a class for expanded clones.

j_gene: TRBJ2-7; abundance: once; d_gene: TRBD2; v_gene: TRBV11-2; CDR3aa: ASSAVPSGLPMGEQY
j_gene: TRBJ2-1; abundance: NA; d_gene: NA; v_gene: TRBV4-2; CDR3aa: ASSQDGLTGNEQF
j_gene: TRBJ2-3; abundance: NA; d_gene: TRBD1; v_gene: TRBV7-8; CDR3aa: ASSSWTGGTDTQY
j_gene: TRBJ2-5; abundance: NA; d_gene: TRBD2; v_gene: TRBV5-4; CDR3aa: ASSLSSGSQETQY
j_gene: TRBJ1-6; abundance: NA; d_gene: NA; v_gene: TRBV7-9; CDR3aa: ASSLRAENSPLH
j_gene: TRBJ2-1; abundance: once; d_gene: TRBD2; v_gene: TRBV2; CDR3aa: ASKKITGGRNEQF
j_gene: TRBJ2-7; abundance: NA; d_gene: TRBD2; v_gene: TRBV5-4; CDR3aa: ASGRERGREQY
j_gene: TRBJ1-5; abundance: NA; d_gene: NA; v_gene: TRBV10-3; CDR3aa: AISGEGFSTQH
j_gene: TRBJ2-1; abundance: NA; d_gene: TRBD2; v_gene: TRBV5-4; CDR3aa: ASSLNSGIYNEQF
j_gene: TRBJ1-2; abundance: NA; d_gene: NA; v_gene: TRBV5-1; CDR3aa: ASSLDRAMNGYT
j_gene: TRBJ1-2; abundance: NA; d_gene: TRBD1; v_gene: TRBV15; CDR3aa: ATSRDRRSWTGGFPNYGYT
j_gene: TRBJ1-4; abundance: NA; d_gene: NA; v_gene: TRBV7-9; CDR3aa: ATNAGNEKLF
j_gene: TRBJ1-5; abundance: NA; d_gene: NA; v_gene: TRBV12-3/TRBV12-4; CDR3aa: ASSLRGQPQH
j_gene: TRBJ2-3; abundance: NA; d_gene: NA; v_gene: TRBV25-1; CDR3aa: ASSEGQGTDTQY
j_gene: TRBJ1-1; abundance: few; d_gene: NA; v_gene: TRBV30; CDR3aa: AWSRILRNTEAF
j_gene: TRBJ2-7; abundance: once; d_gene: NA; v_gene: TRBV7-8; CDR3aa: ASSFSYEQY
j_gene: TRBJ2-5; abundance: NA; d_gene: TRBD1; v_gene: TRBV9; CDR3aa: ASSGTGESGETQY
j_gene: TRBJ2-7; abundance: NA; d_gene: TRBD1; v_gene: TRBV29-1; CDR3aa: SVTSWTGIYEQY
j_gene: TRBJ2-7; abundance: NA; d_gene: TRBD2; v_gene: TRBV27; CDR3aa: ASSSTPGLGEQY
j_gene: TRBJ2-1; abundance: few; d_gene: TRBD2; v_gene: TRBV7-3; CDR3aa: ASSPWGGNEQF
j_gene: TRBJ2-7; abundance: NA; d_gene: TRBD1; v_gene: TRBV18; CDR3aa: ASSPGQGATYEQY
j_gene: TRBJ2-5; abundance: NA; d_gene: NA; v_gene: TRBV7-2; CDR3aa: ASSLSRGGETQY
j_gene: TRBJ2-3; abundance: once; d_gene: TRBD1; v_gene: TRBV5-8; CDR3aa: ASLPGQDTDTQY
j_gene: TRBJ1-4; abundance: NA; d_gene: NA; v_gene: TRBV6-5; CDR3aa: ASSYLDTRSEKLF
j_gene: TRBJ1-2; abundance: NA; d_gene: NA; v_gene: TRBV3-1/TRBV3-2; CDR3aa: ASSHYRANYGYT
j_gene: TRBJ2-6; abundance: NA; d_gene: NA; v_gene: TRBV23-1; CDR3aa: ASSPKESRGANVLT
j_gene: TRBJ2-1; abundance: NA; d_gene: NA; v_gene: TRBV21-1; CDR3aa: ASSKDSYNEQF
j_gene: TRBJ1-5; abundance: NA; d_gene: NA; v_gene: TRBV19; CDR3aa: ASASTGSNQPQH
j_gene: TRBJ2-2; abundance: NA; d_gene: NA; v_gene: TRBV5-8; CDR3aa: ASRRVGELF
j_gene: TRBJ2-7; abundance: NA; d_gene: TRBD1; v_gene: TRBV4-1; CDR3aa: ASSQADRSSYEQY
j_gene: TRBJ1-4; abundance: few; d_gene: NA; v_gene: TRBV12-3/TRBV12-4; CDR3aa: ASKGAPEKLF
j_gene: TRBJ1-5; abundance: NA; d_gene: TRBD1; v_gene: TRBV12-5; CDR3aa: ASGSVQGMGNQPQH
j_gene: TRBJ1-6; abundance: NA; d_gene: NA; v_gene: TRBV6-5; CDR3aa: ASGSPPRSPLH
j_gene: TRBJ1-5; abundance: many; d_gene: TRBD1; v_gene: TRBV10-3; CDR3aa: AISEWLGQGDQPQH
j_gene: TRBJ1-2; abundance: NA; d_gene: NA; v_gene: TRBV7-3; CDR3aa: ASSGREGGYT
j_gene: TRBJ2-1; abundance: few; d_gene: TRBD2; v_gene: TRBV28; CDR3aa: ASSSISAGGPKDEQF
j_gene: TRBJ2-5; abundance: NA; d_gene: TRBD1; v_gene: TRBV3-1/TRBV3-2; CDR3aa: ASEGGRVAQY
j_gene: TRBJ2-1; abundance: NA; d_gene: TRBD2; v_gene: TRBV5-1; CDR3aa: ASSLGDSGTSGIYEQF
j_gene: TRBJ1-2; abundance: NA; d_gene: NA; v_gene: TRBV6-5; CDR3aa: ASSTGNYGYT
j_gene: TRBJ1-1; abundance: few; d_gene: NA; v_gene: TRBV21-1; CDR3aa: ASSKDRRKTGIENTEAF
j_gene: TRBJ1-4; abundance: NA; d_gene: TRBD1; v_gene: TRBV3-1/TRBV3-2; CDR3aa: ASSQDSGGQGYLKLF
j_gene: TRBJ1-3; abundance: NA; d_gene: NA; v_gene: TRBV7-9; CDR3aa: ASSAWLSGNTIY
j_gene: TRBJ1-1; abundance: NA; d_gene: NA; v_gene: TRBV6-5; CDR3aa: ASSYSLVANTEAF
j_gene: TRBJ1-5; abundance: NA; d_gene: NA; v_gene: TRBV5-5; CDR3aa: ASSLAGGGQPQH
j_gene: TRBJ1-5; abundance: NA; d_gene: NA; v_gene: TRBV18; CDR3aa: ASSTTGGNQPQH
j_gene: TRBJ2-5; abundance: NA; d_gene: TRBD1; v_gene: TRBV9; CDR3aa: ASSVDPRTGGEETQY
j_gene: TRBJ2-2; abundance: NA; d_gene: NA; v_gene: TRBV19; CDR3aa: ASRKTENTGELF